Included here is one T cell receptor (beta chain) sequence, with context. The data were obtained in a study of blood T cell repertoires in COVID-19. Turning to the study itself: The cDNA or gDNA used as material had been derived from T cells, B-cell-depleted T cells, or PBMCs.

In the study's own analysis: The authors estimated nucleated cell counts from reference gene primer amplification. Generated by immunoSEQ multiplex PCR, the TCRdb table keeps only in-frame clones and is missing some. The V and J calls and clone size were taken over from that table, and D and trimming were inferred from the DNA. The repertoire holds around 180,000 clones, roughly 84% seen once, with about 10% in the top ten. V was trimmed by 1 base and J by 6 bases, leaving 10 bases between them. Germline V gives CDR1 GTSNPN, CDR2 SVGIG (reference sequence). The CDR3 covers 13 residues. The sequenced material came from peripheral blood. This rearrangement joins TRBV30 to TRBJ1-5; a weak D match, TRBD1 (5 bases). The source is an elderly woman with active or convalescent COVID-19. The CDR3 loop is CAWSGRGGQPQHF. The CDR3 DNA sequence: TGTGCCTGGAGTGGTAGGGGCGGTCAGCCCCAGCATTTT.